The source of this T cell receptor beta chain is a study of human T cells and chemical hapten exposure. General study findings and limits: Controls had significantly fewer large CDR3 similarity clusters than were formed by expanded TCRs. A positive correlation with patch test score was found for PT1 expanded TCR counts.

TCRdb itself ran the RACE reads through MiXCR, one entry per CDR3 protein. The sample yields over 85,000 distinct CDR3 sequences, roughly a tenth seen once. Comment on this clonotype: Its antigen is as yet unknown.

The ends were cut back, 2 bases at V and 8 bases at J, with 19 bases in the middle. Germline assignment: CDR1 ENHRY and CDR2 SYGVKD. The CDR3 is made up of 16 amino acids. Time point defined: patch test 2, 6 weeks after DPC sensitization. Treatment defined: therapeutic diphenylcyclopropenone sensitization with weekly scalp DPC. The TCR was taken from a woman between 40 and 50 years old with alopecia areata. Some clones in this sample may be carry-over from other donors' samples. The sequences come from whole blood, collected in connection with sensitization to the hapten diphenylcyclopropenone (DPC). The genes are TRBV10-3 and TRBJ2-1, with D uncertain. The CDR3 bases are TGTGCCATCAGTGAGGGTGGGGTTCCCCCTAGGGATGAGCAGTTCTTC. Protein sequence: CAISEGGVPPRDEQFF.